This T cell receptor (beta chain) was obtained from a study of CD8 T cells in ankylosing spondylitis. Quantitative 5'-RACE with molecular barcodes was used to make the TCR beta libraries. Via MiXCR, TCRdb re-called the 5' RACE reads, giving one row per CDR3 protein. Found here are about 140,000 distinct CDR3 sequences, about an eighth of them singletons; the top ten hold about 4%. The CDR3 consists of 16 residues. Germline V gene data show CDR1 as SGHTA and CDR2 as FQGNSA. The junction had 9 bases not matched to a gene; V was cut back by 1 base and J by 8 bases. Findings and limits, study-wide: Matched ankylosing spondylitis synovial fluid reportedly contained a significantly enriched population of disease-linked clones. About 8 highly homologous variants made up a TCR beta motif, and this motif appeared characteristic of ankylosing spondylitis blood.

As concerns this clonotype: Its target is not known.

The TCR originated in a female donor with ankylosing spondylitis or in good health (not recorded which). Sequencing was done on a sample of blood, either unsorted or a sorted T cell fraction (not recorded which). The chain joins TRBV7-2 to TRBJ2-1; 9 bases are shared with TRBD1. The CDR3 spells CASSLGLGQGTDEQFF. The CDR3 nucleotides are TGTGCCAGCAGCTTAGGATTGGGACAGGGCACCGATGAGCAGTTCTTC.